One T cell receptor (beta chain) is described in this entry. The data derive from a study of blood T cell repertoires in COVID-19. Sequenced by immunoSEQ multiplex PCR; TCRdb stores in-frame clones only, minus some. The table records some 250,000 clones, about 90% of them present only once. The CDR3 covers 15 residues. With 8 bases clipped from V and 7 bases from J, the junction kept 8 bases outside the gene matches. Looked up from germline, CDR1 is ENHRY and CDR2 is SYGVKD. Sequenced: PBMCs or T cells enriched from blood (not recorded which). The gene calls are TRBV10-3 and TRBJ2-2, with 12 bases lining up with TRBD1. This sequence originates from a human donor in a cohort exposed to, infected with or recovered from COVID-19 (not recorded which). The donor label of this sample is uncertain. CDR3 region: CAIGGTGGKGGELFF. DNA of the CDR3: TGTGCCATCGGCGGGACAGGGGGCAAGGGCGGGGAGCTGTTTTTT.